The clone carrying this T cell receptor beta chain showed up just once. Its antigen is undetermined. The data stem from a study of cytomegalovirus exposure and HLA in healthy donors. The study's findings and limits: Reported results showed that the classifier diagnosed cytomegalovirus status with high specificity and sensitivity. Rarity marked most TCR sequences, yet some public TCRs occurred in many donors.

Sequencing used immunoSEQ multiplex PCR; TCRdb keeps in-frame clones, though not all of them. The profile covers about 54,000 clones, with roughly nine tenths appearing a single time and around 9.2% taken by the ten largest. While the first cohort had fewer than 850 subjects, the donors belonged to the separate validation cohort of more than 95 subjects. From germline, CDR1 is SGHTA and CDR2 FQGNSA. Germline trimming cut 8 bases from V and 5 bases from J; bases unmatched to any gene: 10. The CDR3 spans 14 residues. The sequence was collected from a woman aged 18-29 years in good health and CMV-seropositive. Sequencing used PBMCs. V is TRBV7-2 and J is TRBJ2-7; 9 bases line up with TRBD1. This chain's CDR3 is CASASRGQGNEQYF. The CDR3 DNA reads TGTGCCAGCGCGTCTCGGGGACAGGGTAACGAGCAGTACTTC.